These 21 T cell receptor beta chains were sequenced from one sample in a study of early T cells in non-severe SARS-CoV-2 infection. Via MiXCR, TCRdb re-called the 5' RACE reads, giving one row per CDR3 protein. The sample lists about 68,000 distinct CDR3 sequences, 12% occurring once. The sequenced sample was whole blood. These receptors originate from an adult who was a healthcare worker with PCR-confirmed SARS-CoV-2 infection or an uninfected control (not recorded which).

At least ten counts were recorded for this clonotype. V gene TRBV7-2 combines with J gene TRBJ2-3; no reliable D call. CDR3 length equals 14 residues. Trimming took 4 bases from V and 5 from J, leaving 13 bases between them. Germline V CDR1 and CDR2: SGHTA, FQGNSA. CDR3 in DNA: TGTGCCAGCAGCTCTGGGGTTCTGGTAGATACGCAGTATTTT. Translated: CASSSGVLVDTQYF.

This clonotype showed up just a few times. The chain employs TRBV6-4 and TRBJ1-5, with D possibly being TRBD1 (6 bases). V was cut by 4 bases and J by 1 base, with 11 bases left in between. The CDR3 spans 15 residues. Per germline, CDR1 MRHNA and CDR2 SNTAGT. CDR3 DNA sequence: TGTGCCAGCAGTGTGGGAGGGGGGAGCAATCAGCCCCAGCATTTT. Protein: CASSVGGGSNQPQHF.

This clonotype occurred many times. The chain has TRBV20-1 and TRBJ2-1, with TRBD2 matching 9 bases. From germline, CDR1 is DFQATT and CDR2 SNEGSKA (reference sequence). J gave up 6 bases and V 3 bases, and 12 bases lay outside the gene matches. The CDR3 has 16 residues. The CDR3 nucleotides read TGCAGTGCTAGCGCAGCGGGGGGTTCGGTGGGCAATGAGCAGTTCTTC. Translated, it gives CSASAAGGSVGNEQFF.

Only a few counts were recorded for this clonotype. The V gene is TRBV6-5, the J gene TRBJ1-6; D is uncertain. V was shortened by 2 bases and J by 14 bases, with 10 bases between the two germline ends. Germline V lookup: CDR1 MNHEY, CDR2 SVGAGI. This CDR3 is built from 12 residues. The CDR3: CASSYRPGTLHF. In DNA, the CDR3 is TGTGCCAGCAGTTACCGTCCCGGGACCCTCCACTTT.

This clonotype has ten or more counts. CDR3 sequence (DNA): TGTGCCAGCTGTCTCCTCGAGGGCTTGGGGGAGCAGTACTTC. It translates to CASCLLEGLGEQYF. This chain links TRBV11-2 with TRBJ2-7; TRBD2 is a possible D gene (5 bases). Germline V gene sequence: CDR1 SGHAT, CDR2 FQNNGV. CDR3 size: 14 residues. Trimming left V 8 bases short and J 7 bases short, with 21 bases between.

The chain is built from TRBV20-1 and TRBJ2-5; 7 bases line up with TRBD1. The germline V gene encodes CDR1 DFQATT and CDR2 SNEGSKA (reference sequence). With V trimmed by 5 bases and J by 2 bases, 5 bases remained unmatched. The CDR3 runs to 13 residues. This CDR3 reads CSAEGQIQETQYF. CDR3 nucleotide sequence: TGCAGTGCTGAGGGACAGATTCAAGAGACCCAGTACTTC.

In this sample, this clonotype turned up many times. The chain employs TRBV6-1 and TRBJ2-1, with 7 bases aligning to TRBD1. V trimming: 6 bases; J trimming: 3 bases; junction bases outside the gene matches: 8. The CDR3 has 15 residues. The germline V gene encodes CDR1 MNHNS and CDR2 SASEGT. The DNA of the CDR3 is TGTGCCAGCAGGTGGTGGCAGGGGGACTACAATGAGCAGTTCTTC. It codes for CASRWWQGDYNEQFF.

The gene calls are TRBV10-2 and TRBJ2-1, with a possible D match to TRBD2 (6 bases). Trimming took off 10 bases at V and 0 bases at J, with 16 bases between the two ends. The germline gives CDR1 WSHSY, CDR2 SAAADI. The CDR3 totals 15 residues. Here the CDR3 reads CATWERVSSYNEQFF. The CDR3 nucleotides are TGCGCCACTTGGGAGCGGGTGAGCTCCTACAATGAGCAGTTCTTC.

This clonotype has more than one count but fewer than ten. The V call is TRBV20-1, the J call TRBJ2-1; TRBD2 is a possible D gene (6 bases). CDR1 is DFQATT, CDR2 SNEGSKA, per germline (reference sequence). The V gene lost 6 bases and the J gene lost 3 bases, with 15 bases spanning the gap. The CDR3 contains 14 residues. The CDR3 reads CSAPHGGDYNEQFF. The CDR3, as DNA: TGCAGTGCCCCCCACGGCGGGGACTACAATGAGCAGTTCTTC.

The sample holds many counts of this clonotype. V usage is TRBV4-2 and J usage is TRBJ2-6, with D possibly being TRBD1 or TRBD2 (5 bases each). The germline CDR1 and CDR2 sequences are LGHNA and YNFKEQ. The CDR3 has 18 amino acids. V dropped 3 bases and J dropped 0 bases, with 15 bases sitting between them. CDR3 sequence reads: CASSQRDASSSGANVLTF. The CDR3 region has the DNA TGTGCCAGCAGCCAGAGGGACGCATCTTCCTCTGGGGCCAACGTCCTGACTTTC.

This clonotype is categorized as medium-sized. The V and J genes are TRBV7-3 and TRBJ2-6; D call uncertain. The CDR3 runs to 13 residues. The germline V gene has CDR1 SGHTA and CDR2 FQGTGA. V lost 5 bases, J lost 8 bases, and 10 bases lay in between. CDR3 in amino acids: CASSESSPNVLTF. For the CDR3, the DNA is TGTGCCAGCAGCGAATCAAGTCCCAACGTCCTGACTTTC.

This clonotype was counted between two and nine times. The rearrangement uses TRBV6-1 and TRBJ1-1; D is ambiguous. This CDR3 has 13 amino acids. CDR1 MNHNS and CDR2 SASEGT come from the germline V gene. V lost 2 bases and J 2 bases, leaving 6 bases between the germline ends. DNA of the CDR3: TGTGCCAGCAGTGAATGGGAAAACACTGAAGCTTTCTTT. Amino acids: CASSEWENTEAFF.

The sample holds a few counts of this clonotype. The gene calls are TRBV25-1 and TRBJ2-1; TRBD2 is a possible D gene (6 bases). V was shortened by 7 bases and J by 8 bases, with 9 bases between the two germline ends. Looked up from germline, CDR1 is MGHDK and CDR2 is SYGVNS. CDR3 size: 11 residues. CDR3 protein: CASIGGYEQFF. CDR3 DNA: TGTGCCAGCATAGGAGGGTATGAGCAGTTCTTC.

This chain links TRBV7-3 with TRBJ2-2, with TRBD1 matching 8 bases. The CDR3 loop spans 14 amino acids. CDR1 SGHTA and CDR2 FQGTGA come from the germline V gene. This chain's CDR3 is CASGQASNTGELFF. DNA for the CDR3: TGTGCATCGGGACAGGCCTCTAACACCGGGGAGCTGTTTTTT.

This clonotype was counted many times. V is TRBV6-1 and J is TRBJ1-1; D not resolved. CDR3 length: 15 amino acids. Trimming left V 1 base short and J 3 bases short, with 12 bases between. Germline V gene data show CDR1 as MNHNS and CDR2 as SASEGT. CDR3 nucleotides: TGTGCCAGCAGTGAAGGGGCGCCACGGGACACTGAAGCTTTCTTT. Residues: CASSEGAPRDTEAFF.

The chain links TRBV21-1 to TRBJ2-7; the D call of TRBD2 is as the table states it, not checked on the DNA. TRBV21-1 is tagged as a pseudogene. This CDR3 region has 18 residues. The CDR3 sequence: CASSKAEAEGVGSYEQYF. DNA of the CDR3: TGTGCCAGCAGCAAAGCAGAGGCGGAGGGAGTTGGCTCCTACGAGCAGTACTTC.

This clonotype came up many times. CDR3 bases: TGTGCCAGCAGTCCTTCCAGGACACTGACTAGCACAGATACGCAGTATTTT. Its translation is CASSPSRTLTSTDTQYF. This sequence joins TRBV12-3 or TRBV12-4 and TRBJ2-3, with D perhaps TRBD1 (5 bases). V was pared by 5 bases and J by 0 bases, with 18 bases between. The CDR3 runs to 17 residues.

V and J are TRBV11-2 and TRBJ1-6, with D hard to call. CDR1 and CDR2 from the germline V gene are SGHAT and FQNNGV. CDR3 length: 15 amino acids. Trimming removed 5 bases at V and 8 bases at J, with 16 bases between. CDR3 sequence: CASSPRVPLDSPLHF. The CDR3 DNA follows: TGTGCCAGCAGCCCCCGGGTCCCGTTGGATTCACCCCTCCACTTT. The variable domain in full, completed from reference TRBV11-2 and TRBJ1-6, reads EAGVAQSPRYKIIEKRQSVAFWCNPISGHATLYWYQQILGQGPKLLIQFQNNGVVDDSQLPKDRFSAERLKGVDSTLKIQPAKLEDSAVYLCASSPRVPLDSPLHFGNGTRLTVT.

Points on this clonotype: A clone one base away is much larger, so this may be a read error. The chain links TRBV30 to TRBJ1-1, with TRBD1 identical over 9 bases. Germline V gives CDR1 GTSNPN, CDR2 SVGIG (reference sequence). This CDR3 contains 13 residues. The V and J ends lost 4 bases and 11 bases, in that order; junction bases with no gene match: 11. DNA of the CDR3: TGTGCCTGGAAAGGTTCGGGACAGGGAAACGCTTTCTTT. Translation: CAWKGSGQGNAFF.

The chain is built from TRBV7-9 and TRBJ2-6; D unresolved. The CDR3 length is 15 residues. The germline gives CDR1 SEHNR, CDR2 FQNEAQ (reference sequence). V was trimmed by 4 bases and J by 4 bases, leaving 11 bases between them. CDR3 sequence: CASSSTYRGANVLTF. CDR3 nucleotide sequence: TGTGCCAGCAGCTCGACCTATAGAGGGGCCAACGTCCTGACTTTC.

This chain links TRBV7-3 with TRBJ1-5; 8 nucleotides line up with TRBD1. This CDR3 has 13 amino acids. CDR1 and CDR2 (germline): SGHTA, FQGTGA. Germline trimming cut 5 bases from V and 5 bases from J; bases unmatched to any gene: 2. The CDR3: CASSPDRDQPQHF. The CDR3 coding sequence is TGTGCCAGCAGCCCGGACAGGGATCAGCCCCAGCATTTT.